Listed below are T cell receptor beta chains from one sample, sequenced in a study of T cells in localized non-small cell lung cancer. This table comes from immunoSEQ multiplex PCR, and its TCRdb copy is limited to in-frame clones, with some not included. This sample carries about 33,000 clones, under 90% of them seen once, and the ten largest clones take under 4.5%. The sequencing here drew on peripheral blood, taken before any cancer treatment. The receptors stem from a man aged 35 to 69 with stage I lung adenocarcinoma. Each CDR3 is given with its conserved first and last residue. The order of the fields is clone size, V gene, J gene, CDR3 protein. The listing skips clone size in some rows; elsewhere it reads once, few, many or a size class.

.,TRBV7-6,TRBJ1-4,CASSITGWGGTNEKLFF
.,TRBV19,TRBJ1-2,CASRRGTERYGYTF
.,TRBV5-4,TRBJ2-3,CASSFFGRGGTDTQYF
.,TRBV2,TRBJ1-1,CASSYQTGVGTEAFF
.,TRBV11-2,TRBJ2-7,CASSSLRDRVTYEQYF
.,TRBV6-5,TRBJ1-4,CASSEVVGRKLFF
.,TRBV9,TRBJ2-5,CASSALPGDQETQYF
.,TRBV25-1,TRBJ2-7,CASSEYQTAGGQYF
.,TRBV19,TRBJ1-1,CASWTGKGWSTEAFF
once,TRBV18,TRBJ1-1,CASSPFIGGGMNTEAFF
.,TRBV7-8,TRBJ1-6,CASSFRGGTNSPLHF
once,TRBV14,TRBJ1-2,CASYQGGNYGYTF
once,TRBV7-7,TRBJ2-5,CASSQGQQETQYF
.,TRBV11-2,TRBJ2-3,CASSLVGGADTQYF
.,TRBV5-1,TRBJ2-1,CASSLTGDEQFF